This T cell receptor beta chain came from a study of blood T cell repertoires in COVID-19. About the study: Samples came from the United States, Italy and Spain, spanning acute and convalescent COVID-19. Nucleic acid was either cDNA or gDNA, and it came from T cells, B-cell-depleted T cells, or PBMCs.

The CDR3 is made up of 15 amino acids. The germline V gene encodes CDR1 MDHEN and CDR2 SYDVKM. Deletions cut 5 bases from V and 0 bases from J, with 11 bases between. Study processing details: Amplification with reference gene primers provided the estimates of nucleated cell counts. Sequenced by immunoSEQ multiplex PCR; TCRdb stores in-frame clones only, minus some. D and trimming were read from the DNA, whereas the V and J calls and clone size are those reported in that table. Here the sample spans some 88,000 clones, around 79% being singletons. This TCR was sampled from a human donor in a cohort sampled during active COVID-19. The chain couples TRBV28 to TRBJ1-3; D is uncertain. Sequencing was performed on peripheral blood. The CDR3 region is CASSPGWSSGNTIYF. The CDR3 DNA sequence: TGTGCCAGCAGTCCCGGCTGGAGCTCTGGAAACACCATATATTTT.